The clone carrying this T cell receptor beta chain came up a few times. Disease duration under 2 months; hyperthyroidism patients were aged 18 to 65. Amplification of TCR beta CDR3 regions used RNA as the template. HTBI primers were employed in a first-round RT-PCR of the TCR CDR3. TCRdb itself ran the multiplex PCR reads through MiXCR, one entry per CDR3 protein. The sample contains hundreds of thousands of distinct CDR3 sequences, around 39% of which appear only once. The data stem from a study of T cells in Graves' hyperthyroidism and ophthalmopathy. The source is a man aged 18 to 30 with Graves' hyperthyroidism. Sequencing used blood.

DNA of the CDR3: TGTGCCAGCACAACGGACAGGACTAACTATGGCTACACCTTC. Protein product: CASTTDRTNYGYTF. The chain carries TRBV18 and TRBJ1-2, with 7 bases that match TRBD1. From germline, CDR1 is KGHSH and CDR2 LQKENI. Losses at the gene ends were 8 bases for V and 0 bases for J; bases not matched to a gene: 6. The CDR3 loop spans 14 amino acids.